Shown below are 13 T cell receptor beta chains from a single sample sequenced in a study of shared clonotypes between healthy human individuals. Profiled with immunoSEQ multiplex PCR; TCRdb holds only in-frame clones, not every one. This sample has 100,000 or so clones; around half occur once, and the top ten carry more than 12%. The sample comprised PBMCs. The receptors here all came from a woman in her 40s in good health. Some clones in this sample may be carry-over from other donors' samples.

This clone was seen a few times. The rearrangement joins TRBV25-1 to TRBJ2-7; 7 bases fit TRBD2. CDR1 is MGHDK and CDR2 is SYGVNS in the germline V gene. The CDR3 runs 15 residues. With 3 bases clipped from V and 6 bases from J, the junction kept 11 bases outside the gene matches. The CDR3 loop is CASSDSQGGALEQYF. CDR3 nucleotides: TGTGCCAGCAGTGATAGCCAGGGAGGGGCACTCGAGCAGTACTTC.

The rearrangement links TRBV5-1 to TRBJ2-5, with 12 bases lining up with TRBD2. The CDR3 totals 19 residues. CDR1 is SGHRS, CDR2 YFSETQ, per germline. V gave up 2 bases and J gave up 3 bases; unmatched junction bases: 14. The CDR3 loop reads CASSLNPMTSGSLKETQYF. CDR3 in DNA: TGCGCCAGCAGCTTAAATCCCATGACTAGCGGGAGTCTCAAAGAGACCCAGTACTTC.

This clone was picked up many times. The V and J genes are TRBV30 and TRBJ2-1; 9 bases match TRBD1. Germline loops: CDR1 GTSNPN, CDR2 SVGIG (reference sequence). The CDR3 has 15 amino acids. V lost 1 base to trimming and J lost 4 bases; unmatched junction nucleotides: 5. The CDR3 spells CAWSDGQGPYNEQFF. The CDR3, as DNA: TGTGCCTGGAGTGACGGACAGGGGCCGTACAATGAGCAGTTCTTC.

The chain links TRBV7-6 to TRBJ2-7; 11 nucleotides agree with TRBD2. The CDR3 is 16 residues long. V gave up 4 bases and J gave up 6 bases; unmatched junction bases: 11. Per germline, CDR1 SGHVS and CDR2 FNYEAQ. The CDR3 loop is CASSSGVTSGIGEQYF. The CDR3 DNA is TGTGCCAGCAGCTCAGGGGTGACTAGCGGGATTGGCGAGCAGTACTTC.

This chain connects TRBV7-9 to TRBJ1-2; D is unclear. The CDR3 is 13 amino acids. V dropped 3 bases and J dropped 3 bases, with 8 bases sitting between them. Germline loops: CDR1 SEHNR, CDR2 FQNEAQ (reference sequence). The CDR3 DNA reads as TGTGCCAGCAGCTTGGGGTTCGACTATGGCTACACCTTC. Translated, it gives CASSLGFDYGYTF. The full variable domain, completed using reference TRBV7-9 and TRBJ1-2, is DTGVSQNPRHKITKRGQNVTFRCDPISEHNRLYWYRQTLGQGPEFLTYFQNEAQLEKSRLLSDRFSAERPKGSFSTLEIQRTEQGDSAMYLCASSLGFDYGYTFGSGTRLTVV.

This clone was recorded many times. The chain links TRBV29-1 to TRBJ1-1; 7 positions agree with TRBD1. V dropped 5 bases and J dropped 6; count of bases not matched to a gene: 3. This CDR3 has 11 residues. Germline CDR1 reads SQVTM; CDR2 reads ANQGSEA. CDR3 amino acids: CSVQTGPEAFF. CDR3 DNA: TGCAGCGTTCAGACAGGGCCTGAAGCTTTCTTT.

This clone has a single count. CDR3 protein: CASSVDRGTDTQYF. CDR3 DNA sequence: TGTGCCAGCAGCGTAGACAGGGGCACAGATACGCAGTATTTT. The V call is TRBV7-8, the J call TRBJ2-3; TRBD1 matches at 7 bases. The V gene end was trimmed by 5 bases and the J gene end by 1 base; junction bases not matched to a gene: 3. The germline CDR1 and CDR2 sequences are SGHVS and FQNEAQ. The CDR3 covers 14 residues.

This chain's CDR3 is CASSLNGERDHGYTF. In DNA form, the CDR3 reads TGTGCCAGCAGCTTGAACGGGGAAAGGGACCATGGCTACACCTTC. This sequence joins TRBV5-6 and TRBJ1-2, with D tentatively TRBD1 (5 bases). The CDR3 length is 15 residues. V was pared by 1 base and J by 6 bases, with 16 bases between. Germline-derived CDR1 and CDR2 are SGHDT and YYEEEE.

DNA for the CDR3: TGTGCCAGCAGCTTCCGGACTAGCGGGAGTCTAGATACGCAGTATTTT. Its translation is CASSFRTSGSLDTQYF. The chain joins TRBV7-9 to TRBJ2-3, with 13 nucleotides matching TRBD2. V gave up 3 bases and J gave up 5 bases; unmatched junction bases: 5. The CDR3 totals 16 residues. The V gene's germline CDR1 is SEHNR and CDR2 FQNEAQ (reference sequence).

This clone has only a few counts. The CDR3 nucleotides read TGTGCCAGCAGCTTGGACAGGAGGTCCTACGAGCAGTACTTC. Translating gives CASSLDRRSYEQYF. The chain is built from TRBV5-4 and TRBJ2-7; D tentatively fits TRBD1 or TRBD2 (5 bases each). Germline CDR1 is SGHNT and CDR2 is YYREEE (reference sequence). Trimming removed 0 bases at V and 1 base at J, with 8 bases between. This CDR3 spans 14 amino acids.

To note about this clone: A far larger clone differs by one base, so this is likely a read error. This chain connects TRBV28 to TRBJ1-1; the match to TRBD1 covers 7 bases. In germline, CDR1 is MDHEN, CDR2 SYDVKM. This CDR3 has 14 amino acids. V trimming: 5 bases; J trimming: 6 bases; junction bases outside the gene matches: 9. The DNA for the CDR3 is TGTGCCAGCAGTCCCGGACAGGCCTACGCTGAAGCTTTCTTT. This gives the protein CASSPGQAYAEAFF.

This clone came up once. The rearrangement links TRBV6-1 to TRBJ1-1; D remains unclear. There are 13 residues in the CDR3. Looked up from germline, CDR1 is MNHNS and CDR2 is SASEGT. The ends were cut back, 5 bases at V and 1 base at J, with 8 bases in the middle. CDR3 sequence: CASSSLSNTEAFF. In DNA, the CDR3 is TGTGCCAGCAGTTCCCTGTCGAACACTGAAGCTTTCTTT.

This clone was counted ten times or more. This chain connects TRBV2 to TRBJ1-1; no reliable D call. Germline lookup yields CDR1 SNHLY and CDR2 FYNNEI. The CDR3 contains 11 residues. The V end lost 8 bases, the J end lost 4 bases, and 8 bases lay between the germline ends. The CDR3 loop reads CASGFSTEAFF. The DNA for the CDR3 is TGTGCCAGCGGGTTTTCCACTGAAGCTTTCTTT.